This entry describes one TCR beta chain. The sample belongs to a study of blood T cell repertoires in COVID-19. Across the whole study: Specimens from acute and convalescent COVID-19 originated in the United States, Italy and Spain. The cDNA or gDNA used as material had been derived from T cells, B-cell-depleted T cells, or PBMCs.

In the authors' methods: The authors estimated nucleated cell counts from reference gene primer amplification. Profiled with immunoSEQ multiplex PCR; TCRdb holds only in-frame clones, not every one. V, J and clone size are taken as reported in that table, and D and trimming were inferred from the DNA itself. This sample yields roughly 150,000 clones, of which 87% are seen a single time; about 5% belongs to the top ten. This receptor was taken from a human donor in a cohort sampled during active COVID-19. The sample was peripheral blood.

The CDR3 nucleotides read TGTGCCAGCAGCTCCGGACTAGCGGCTGGCAGGGAGCAGTACTTC. Protein sequence: CASSSGLAAGREQYF. V usage is TRBV7-9 and J usage is TRBJ2-7; 10 nucleotides match TRBD2. The junction had 10 bases not matched to a gene; V was cut back by 4 bases and J by 7 bases. The CDR3 is 15 residues long. CDR1 and CDR2 (germline): SEHNR, FQNEAQ (reference sequence).